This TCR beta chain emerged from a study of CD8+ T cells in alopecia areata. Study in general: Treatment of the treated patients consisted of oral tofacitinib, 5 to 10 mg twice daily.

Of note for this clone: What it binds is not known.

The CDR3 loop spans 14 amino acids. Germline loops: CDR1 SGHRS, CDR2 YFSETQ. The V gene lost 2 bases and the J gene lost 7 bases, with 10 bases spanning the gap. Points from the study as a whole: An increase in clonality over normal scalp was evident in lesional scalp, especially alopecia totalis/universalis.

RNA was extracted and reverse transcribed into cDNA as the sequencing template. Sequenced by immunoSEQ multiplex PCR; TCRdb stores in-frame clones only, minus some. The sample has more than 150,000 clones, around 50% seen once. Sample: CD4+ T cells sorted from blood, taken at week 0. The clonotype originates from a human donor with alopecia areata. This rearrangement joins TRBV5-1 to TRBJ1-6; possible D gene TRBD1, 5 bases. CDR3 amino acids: CASSFEGTNSPLHF. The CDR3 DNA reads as TGCGCCAGCAGCTTTGAGGGGACCAATTCACCCCTCCACTTT.